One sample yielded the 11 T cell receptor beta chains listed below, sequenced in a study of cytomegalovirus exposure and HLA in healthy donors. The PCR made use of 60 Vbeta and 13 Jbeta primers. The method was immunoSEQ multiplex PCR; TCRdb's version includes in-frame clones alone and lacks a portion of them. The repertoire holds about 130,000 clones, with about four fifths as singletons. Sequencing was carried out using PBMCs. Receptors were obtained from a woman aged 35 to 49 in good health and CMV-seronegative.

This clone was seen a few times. The CDR3 DNA reads TGTGCCAGCAGCGGACAGGGGCCCACTGAAGCTTTCTTT. It yields the protein CASSGQGPTEAFF. The rearrangement links TRBV2 to TRBJ1-1; 9 bases agree with TRBD1. Germline V gives CDR1 SNHLY, CDR2 FYNNEI. Trimming cost V 6 bases and J 4 bases; bases outside gene matches: 3. The CDR3 totals 13 residues.

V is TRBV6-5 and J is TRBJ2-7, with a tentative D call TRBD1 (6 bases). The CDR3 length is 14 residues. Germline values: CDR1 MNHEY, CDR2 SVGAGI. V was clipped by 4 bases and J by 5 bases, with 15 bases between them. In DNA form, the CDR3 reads TGTGCCAGCAGTTCCATAAACAGGGTCGACGAGCAGTACTTC. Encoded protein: CASSSINRVDEQYF.

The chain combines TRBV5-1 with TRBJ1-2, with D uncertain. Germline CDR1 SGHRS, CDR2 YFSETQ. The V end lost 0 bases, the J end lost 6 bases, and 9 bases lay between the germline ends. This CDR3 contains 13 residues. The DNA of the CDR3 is TGCGCCAGCAGCTTGGGGTCTGGAGATGGCTACACCTTC. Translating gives CASSLGSGDGYTF. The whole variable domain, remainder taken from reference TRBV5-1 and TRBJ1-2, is KAGVTQTPRYLIKTRGQQVTLSCSPISGHRSVSWYQQTPGQGLQFLFEYFSETQRNKGNFPGRFSGRQFSNSRSEMNVSTLELGDSALYLCASSLGSGDGYTFGSGTRLTVV.

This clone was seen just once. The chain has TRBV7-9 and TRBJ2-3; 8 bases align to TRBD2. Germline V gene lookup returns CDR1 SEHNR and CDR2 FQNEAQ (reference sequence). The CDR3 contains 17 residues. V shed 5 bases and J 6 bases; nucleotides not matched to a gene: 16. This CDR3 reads CASSQDGGRPEGDTQYF. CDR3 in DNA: TGTGCCAGCAGCCAGGATGGCGGGAGGCCCGAGGGCGATACGCAGTATTTT. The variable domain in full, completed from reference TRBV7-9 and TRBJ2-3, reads DTGVSQNPRHKITKRGQNVTFRCDPISEHNRLYWYRQTLGQGPEFLTYFQNEAQLEKSRLLSDRFSAERPKGSFSTLEIQRTEQGDSAMYLCASSQDGGRPEGDTQYFGPGTRLTVL.

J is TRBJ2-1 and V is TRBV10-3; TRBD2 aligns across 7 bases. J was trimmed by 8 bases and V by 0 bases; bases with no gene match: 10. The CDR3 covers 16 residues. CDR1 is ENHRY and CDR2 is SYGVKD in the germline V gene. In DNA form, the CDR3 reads TGTGCCATCAGTGAGTCGAACGCGGGAGCCTCGGATGAGCAGTTCTTC. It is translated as CAISESNAGASDEQFF.

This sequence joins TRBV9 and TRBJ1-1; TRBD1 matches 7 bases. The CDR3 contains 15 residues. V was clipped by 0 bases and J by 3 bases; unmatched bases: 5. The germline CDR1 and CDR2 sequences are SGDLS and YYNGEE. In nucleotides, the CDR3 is TGTGCCAGCAGCGTAGGGCACAGGGGCGACACTGAAGCTTTCTTT. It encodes CASSVGHRGDTEAFF.

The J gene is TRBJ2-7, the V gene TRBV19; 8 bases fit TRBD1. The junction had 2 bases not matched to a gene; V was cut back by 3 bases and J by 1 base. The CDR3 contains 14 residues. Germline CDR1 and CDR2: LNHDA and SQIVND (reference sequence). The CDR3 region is CASSIGQGSYEQYF. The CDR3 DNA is TGTGCCAGTAGTATCGGACAGGGATCCTACGAGCAGTACTTC.

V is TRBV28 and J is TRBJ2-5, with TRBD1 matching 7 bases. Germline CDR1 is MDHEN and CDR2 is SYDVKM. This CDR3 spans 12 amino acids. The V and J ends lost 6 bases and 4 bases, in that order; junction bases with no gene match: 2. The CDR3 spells CASSGTVETQYF. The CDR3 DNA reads TGTGCCAGCAGCGGGACAGTAGAGACCCAGTACTTC.

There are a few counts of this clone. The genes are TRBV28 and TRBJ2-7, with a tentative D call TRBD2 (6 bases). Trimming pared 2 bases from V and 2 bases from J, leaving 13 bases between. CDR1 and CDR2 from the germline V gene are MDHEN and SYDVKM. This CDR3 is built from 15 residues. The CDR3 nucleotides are TGTGCCAGCAGTTTACCCCTAGCGTACGCCTACGAGCAGTACTTC. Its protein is CASSLPLAYAYEQYF.

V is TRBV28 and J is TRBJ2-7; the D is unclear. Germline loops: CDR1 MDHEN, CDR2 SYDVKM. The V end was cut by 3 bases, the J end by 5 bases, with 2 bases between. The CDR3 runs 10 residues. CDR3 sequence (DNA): TGTGCCAGCAGTTTCAACGAGCAGTACTTC. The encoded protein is CASSFNEQYF. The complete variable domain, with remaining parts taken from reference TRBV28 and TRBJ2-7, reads DVKVTQSSRYLVKRTGEKVFLECVQDMDHENMFWYRQDPGLGLRLIYFSYDVKMKEKGDIPEGYSVSREKKERFSLILESASTNQTSMYLCASSFNEQYFGPGTRLTVT.

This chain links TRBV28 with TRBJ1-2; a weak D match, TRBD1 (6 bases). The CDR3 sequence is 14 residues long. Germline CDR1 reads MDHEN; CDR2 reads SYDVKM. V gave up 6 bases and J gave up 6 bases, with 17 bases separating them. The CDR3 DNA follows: TGTGCCAGCAGCCCAGTACAGGGTACCGATGGCTACACCTTC. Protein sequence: CASSPVQGTDGYTF.